Presented here are 23 T cell receptor beta chains from one specimen sequenced in a study of early T cells in non-severe SARS-CoV-2 infection. TCRdb passed the 5' RACE reads through MiXCR, listing each CDR3 protein once. The data contain 100,000 to 120,000 distinct CDR3 sequences, roughly an eighth of them singletons. The source material was whole blood. Source of these receptors: an adult who was a healthcare worker with PCR-confirmed SARS-CoV-2 infection or an uninfected control (not recorded which).

This clonotype showed up many times. The chain couples TRBV7-6 to TRBJ2-2; TRBD2 matches at 9 bases. V lost 5 bases, J lost 6 bases, and 13 bases stayed unmatched. The CDR3 consists of 17 residues. Germline CDR1 is SGHVS and CDR2 is FNYEAQ. The CDR3 sequence is CASSPWGLAADAGELFF. CDR3 sequence (DNA): TGTGCCAGCAGCCCTTGGGGACTAGCTGCTGACGCCGGGGAGCTGTTTTTT.

There are many counts of this clonotype. The rearrangement joins TRBV20-1 to TRBJ2-5; maybe TRBD1 (6 bases). CDR1 and CDR2 from the germline V gene are DFQATT and SNEGSKA (reference sequence). The V gene lost 3 bases and the J gene lost 5 bases, with 19 bases spanning the gap. The CDR3 totals 15 residues. For the CDR3, the DNA is TGCAGTGCTAGTCCCCCCAGGGGCCAGGGGGAGACCCAGTACTTC. Residues: CSASPPRGQGETQYF.

This rearrangement joins TRBV19 to TRBJ1-1, with D unclear. Germline V gene data show CDR1 as LNHDA and CDR2 as SQIVND (reference sequence). V gave up 5 bases and J gave up 6 bases, with 16 bases separating them. This CDR3 has 14 residues. The CDR3 sequence: CASSQYGVEAEAFF. The DNA for the CDR3 is TGTGCCAGTAGTCAATACGGGGTGGAGGCTGAAGCTTTCTTT.

This clonotype showed up just a few times. The chain joins TRBV12-3 or TRBV12-4 to TRBJ2-2; D unresolved. The CDR3 spans 13 residues. V was shortened by 7 bases and J by 4 bases, with 10 bases between the two germline ends. CDR3 protein: CASTQQTTGELFF. The CDR3 coding sequence is TGTGCCAGCACCCAGCAGACCACCGGGGAGCTGTTTTTT.

At least ten counts were recorded for this clonotype. One junction end disagrees with the germline gene, perhaps due to a read error. The chain carries TRBV7-7 and TRBJ2-2; no reliable D call. The CDR3 is 15 residues long. CDR1 is SSHAT and CDR2 is FNYEAQ in the germline V gene (reference sequence). DNA for the CDR3: TGTGCTAGCAGCCCGCGGACGGCGAACACCGGGGAGCTGTTTTTT. Its translation is CASSPRTANTGELFF.

This clonotype was observed many times. The chain couples TRBV6-1 to TRBJ2-1, with D possibly being TRBD1 (6 bases). Between the trimmed V and J ends, which lost 5 bases and 9 bases, there was a span of 17 bases. The germline V gene encodes CDR1 MNHNS and CDR2 SASEGT. The CDR3 runs 14 residues. CDR3 coding DNA: TGTGCCAGCAGTTTGGACAGAGTTCTAGTTGAGCAGTTCTTC. Encoded protein: CASSLDRVLVEQFF.

This clonotype was seen many times. The V call is TRBV12-3 or TRBV12-4, the J call TRBJ1-1, with TRBD1 identical over 9 bases. V lost 6 bases, J lost 6 bases, and 8 bases stayed unmatched. The CDR3 covers 14 residues. The CDR3 region is CASRPGQGLSEAFF. The CDR3 DNA reads TGTGCCAGCAGGCCGGGACAGGGTCTTTCTGAAGCTTTCTTT.

This clonotype has ten or more counts. J is TRBJ2-1 and V is TRBV4-2, with 7 bases lining up with TRBD2. V shed 4 bases, J shed 3 bases, and the junction held 6 bases outside the gene matches. The germline V gene encodes CDR1 LGHNA and CDR2 YNFKEQ. CDR3 length: 15 amino acids. In nucleotides, the CDR3 is TGTGCCAGCAGCCGGGGGGAGGGGAACTACAATGAGCAGTTCTTC. Amino acids: CASSRGEGNYNEQFF.

This clonotype occurred many times. The V and J genes are TRBV12-3 or TRBV12-4 and TRBJ2-5; D remains ambiguous. V gave up 0 bases and J gave up 5 bases, with 10 bases separating them. There are 14 residues in the CDR3. The DNA for the CDR3 is TGTGCCAGCAGTTTAGCGATTTCGTTGGAGACCCAGTACTTC. Translated, it gives CASSLAISLETQYF.

This clonotype was detected a few times. J is TRBJ1-1 and V is TRBV11-2; D is possibly TRBD1 (6 bases). The CDR3 consists of 16 residues. V dropped 0 bases and J dropped 2 bases, with 13 bases sitting between them. Germline loops: CDR1 SGHAT, CDR2 FQNNGV. DNA of the CDR3: TGTGCCAGCAGCTTAGAAACAGGGTTCGTTAACACTGAAGCTTTCTTT. Protein sequence: CASSLETGFVNTEAFF.

This clonotype was observed many times. CDR3 DNA: TGCGCCAGCAGCCAAATCGACGGATCCTATGGCTACACCTTC. Encoded protein: CASSQIDGSYGYTF. The chain combines TRBV4-1 with TRBJ1-2; no definite D call. The CDR3 covers 14 residues. From germline, CDR1 is MGHRA and CDR2 YSYEKL. The germline V and J ends were trimmed by 2 bases and 4 bases, with 11 bases remaining between them.

The chain has TRBV15 and TRBJ2-1; D unclear. V was cut by 0 bases and J by 8 bases, with 14 bases left in between. This CDR3 region has 15 residues. CDR1 LNHNV and CDR2 YYDKDF come from the germline V gene (reference sequence). The CDR3 protein is CATSRDLRLDDEQFF. The CDR3 coding sequence is TGTGCCACCAGCAGAGATCTCCGGCTAGACGATGAGCAGTTCTTC.

This clonotype has a count of ten or more. The rearrangement links TRBV20-1 to TRBJ2-1; D not resolved. CDR1 is DFQATT, CDR2 SNEGSKA, per germline (reference sequence). The V and J ends lost 6 bases and 3 bases respectively, with 3 bases between them. The CDR3 extends over 10 amino acids. The CDR3 nucleotides read TGCAGTGCCGACTACAATGAGCAGTTCTTC. It encodes CSADYNEQFF.

In this sample, this clonotype turned up a few times. The V gene is TRBV29-1, the J gene TRBJ1-1; TRBD1 is a possible D gene (5 bases). CDR1 and CDR2 from the germline V gene are SQVTM and ANQGSEA. Trimming shortened V by 7 bases and J by 10 bases, and 13 bases separated the two germline ends. This CDR3 has 10 residues. The CDR3: CSGSGTRAFF. The CDR3 DNA is TGCAGCGGCTCCGGGACGCGAGCTTTCTTT.

This chain joins TRBV6-1 and TRBJ2-2; D tentatively fits TRBD1 or TRBD2 (5 bases each). CDR3 length equals 16 residues. Germline V CDR1 and CDR2: MNHNS, SASEGT. With 7 bases removed from V and 2 bases from J, the gap between germline ends came to 17 bases. CDR3 nucleotide sequence: TGTGCCAGCACCCCCCTGAGGGACCCTAACACCGGGGAGCTGTTTTTT. Amino acids: CASTPLRDPNTGELFF.

In its sample, this clonotype was seen many times. This chain joins TRBV12-3 or TRBV12-4 and TRBJ1-4; D is unclear. The CDR3 covers 16 residues. The germline V and J ends were trimmed by 7 bases and 0 bases, with 15 bases remaining between them. CDR3 residues: CASTRRRPATNEKLFF. The CDR3 nucleotides are TGTGCCAGCACCCGAAGGAGGCCTGCAACTAATGAAAAACTGTTTTTT.

This clonotype has a count of ten or more. This chain joins TRBV3-1 and TRBJ2-3; D may be TRBD2 (5 bases). The germline CDR1 and CDR2 sequences are LGHDT and YNNKEL (reference sequence). Between the trimmed V and J ends, which lost 5 bases and 6 bases, there was a span of 9 bases. This CDR3 has 12 amino acids. The CDR3 region is CASSWPGDTQYF. The DNA for the CDR3 is TGTGCCAGCAGCTGGCCGGGGGATACGCAGTATTTT.

The V gene is TRBV3-1, the J gene TRBJ1-1, with D possibly being TRBD1 (5 bases). The germline CDR1 and CDR2 sequences are LGHDT and YNNKEL (reference sequence). Trimming stripped 1 base from V and 1 base from J, with 10 bases between. The CDR3 runs 15 residues. The CDR3 loop reads CASSQGGHQNTEAFF. The CDR3 nucleotides read TGTGCCAGCAGCCAAGGCGGACACCAGAACACTGAAGCTTTCTTT.

This clonotype is classed as medium-sized. The chain carries TRBV18 and TRBJ2-2; D unclear. Per the germline V gene, CDR1 is KGHSH and CDR2 is LQKENI. The ends were cut back, 2 bases at V and 4 bases at J, with 11 bases in the middle. This CDR3 comprises 15 residues. CDR3 sequence reads: CASSPVHLGTGELFF. In DNA form, the CDR3 reads TGTGCCAGCTCACCAGTCCACCTCGGCACCGGGGAGCTGTTTTTT.

CDR3 coding DNA: TGTGCCAGCAGTGGGACAGTCGGAGAAAAACTGTTTTTT. This gives the protein CASSGTVGEKLFF. This chain links TRBV6-6 with TRBJ1-4; 7 bases are a match to TRBD1. The V segment lost 5 bases and the J segment 8 bases; nucleotides outside the gene matches: 5. The germline V gene has CDR1 MNHNY and CDR2 SVGAGI (reference sequence). The CDR3 runs 13 residues.

This clonotype was counted a few times. The gene calls are TRBV20-1 and TRBJ1-5; 8 bases are shared with TRBD1. Germline V gene lookup returns CDR1 DFQATT and CDR2 SNEGSKA (reference sequence). V gave up 6 bases and J gave up 2 bases; unmatched junction bases: 12. There are 16 residues in the CDR3. Written as DNA, the CDR3 is TGCAGTGCCGGCTCCGTAGGACAGGGTGGCAATCAGCCCCAGCATTTT. Encoded protein: CSAGSVGQGGNQPQHF.

The chain is built from TRBV6-6 and TRBJ1-6; 11 bases fit TRBD1. Losses at the gene ends were 2 bases for V and 7 bases for J; bases not matched to a gene: 4. The CDR3 is made up of 16 amino acids. Per germline, CDR1 MNHNY and CDR2 SVGAGI (reference sequence). The CDR3 here is CASSYLGTGGNSPLHF. The CDR3, as DNA: TGTGCCAGCAGTTACCTGGGGACAGGGGGGAATTCACCCCTCCACTTT.

This clonotype was seen at least ten times. The chain is built from TRBV11-3 and TRBJ2-7; a possible D gene is TRBD2 (6 bases). This CDR3 is built from 14 residues. Germline values: CDR1 SGHNT, CDR2 YENEEA. Trimming removed 1 base at V and 7 bases at J, with 14 bases between. CDR3 nucleotide sequence: TGTGCCAGCAGCTTAGCGGGAGCCCTGGGGGAGCAGTACTTC. This encodes CASSLAGALGEQYF. The full variable domain, with the rest looked up from reference TRBV11-3 and TRBJ2-7, is EAGVVQSPRYKIIEKKQPVAFWCNPISGHNTLYWYLQNLGQGPELLIRYENEEAVDDSQLPKDRFSAERLKGVDSTLKIQPAELGDSAVYLCASSLAGALGEQYFGPGTRLTVT.